This T cell receptor (beta chain) derives from a study of T cells after yellow fever vaccination. Study conclusions and caveats: Abundant clonotypes from the bulk population could have been carried over as contaminants into FACS-sorted repertoires. A weaker but faster secondary response was observed, peaking on day 5 versus 15.

TCRdb reprocessed the 5' RACE reads via MiXCR and lists one record per CDR3 protein. The sample shows 550,000 to 750,000 distinct CDR3 sequences, approximately 13% of them seen only once. As for this clonotype: Its antigen is as yet unknown.

The V segment lost 4 bases and the J segment 1 base; nucleotides outside the gene matches: 3. Germline assignment: CDR1 SEHNR and CDR2 FQNEAQ (reference sequence). The length of the CDR3 is 15 residues. The receptor was isolated from a man younger than 40 who received the YFV17D yellow fever vaccine. The gene calls are TRBV7-9 and TRBJ2-4; TRBD1 matches at 8 bases. The source was PBMCs, collected on the day of the yellow fever booster vaccination. The CDR3 protein is CASSSWDRAKNIQYF. In nucleotides, the CDR3 is TGTGCCAGCAGCTCGTGGGACAGGGCCAAAAACATTCAGTACTTC.